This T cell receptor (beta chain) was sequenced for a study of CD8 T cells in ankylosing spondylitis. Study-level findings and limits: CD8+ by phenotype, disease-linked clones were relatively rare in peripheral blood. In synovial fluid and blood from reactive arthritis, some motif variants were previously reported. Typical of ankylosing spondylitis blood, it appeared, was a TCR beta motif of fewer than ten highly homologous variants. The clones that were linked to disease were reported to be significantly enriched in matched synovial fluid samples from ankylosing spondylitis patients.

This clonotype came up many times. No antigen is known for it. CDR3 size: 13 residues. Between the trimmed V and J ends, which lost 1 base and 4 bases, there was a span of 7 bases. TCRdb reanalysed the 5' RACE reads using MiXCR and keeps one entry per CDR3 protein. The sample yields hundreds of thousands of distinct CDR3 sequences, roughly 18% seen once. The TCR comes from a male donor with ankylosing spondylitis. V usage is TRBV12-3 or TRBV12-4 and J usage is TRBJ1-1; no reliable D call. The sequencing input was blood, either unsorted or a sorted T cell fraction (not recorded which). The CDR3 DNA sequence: TGTGCCAGCAGTTTAGTCGGAATCACTGAAGCTTTCTTT. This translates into CASSLVGITEAFF.